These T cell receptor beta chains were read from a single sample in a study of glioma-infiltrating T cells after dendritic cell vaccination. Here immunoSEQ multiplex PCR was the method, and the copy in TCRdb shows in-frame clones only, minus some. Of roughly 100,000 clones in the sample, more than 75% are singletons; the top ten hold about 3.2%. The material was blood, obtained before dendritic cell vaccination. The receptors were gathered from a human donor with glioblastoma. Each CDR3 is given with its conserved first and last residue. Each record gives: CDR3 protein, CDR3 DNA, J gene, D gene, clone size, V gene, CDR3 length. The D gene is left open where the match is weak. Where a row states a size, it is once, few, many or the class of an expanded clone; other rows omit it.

CASSHDQGVNIQYF TGTGCCAGCAGCCATGACCAGGGGGTCAACATTCAGTACTTC TRBJ2-4 TRBD1 . TRBV4-2 14
CASSPRGDLGITGELFF TGTGCCAGCAGCCCCCGAGGGGACTTGGGGATCACCGGGGAGCTGTTTTTT TRBJ2-2 . . TRBV7-2 17
CASSSLEGQRRSYNEQFF TGTGCCAGCAGCTCTCTTGAGGGTCAAAGGCGGTCCTACAATGAGCAGTTCTTC TRBJ2-1 . . TRBV7-2 18
CASSYTGGEGYTF TGTGCCAGCAGTTACACAGGGGGTGAAGGCTACACCTTC TRBJ1-2 TRBD1 . TRBV6-5 13
CASSVGPLTANEQFF TGTGCCAGCAGCGTAGGGCCCCTGACAGCTAATGAGCAGTTCTTC TRBJ2-1 . . TRBV9 15
CASSSAGGGTDTQYF TGTGCCAGCAGCTCGGCGGGGGGGGGCACAGATACGCAGTATTTT TRBJ2-3 TRBD2 . TRBV7-9 15
CASSAETGLGYTF TGTGCCAGCAGCGCCGAGACAGGGCTTGGCTACACCTTC TRBJ1-2 TRBD1 . TRBV9 13
CASSLTDYEQYF TGCGCCAGCAGTTTGACAGACTACGAGCAGTACTTC TRBJ2-7 . . TRBV5-1 12
CASRASGQETQYF TGTGCCAGCAGGGCTAGCGGGCAAGAGACCCAGTACTTC TRBJ2-5 TRBD2 . TRBV2 13
CASSPLRGQETQYF TGTGCCAGCAGTCCCCTACGCGGCCAAGAGACCCAGTACTTC TRBJ2-5 . . TRBV27 14
CASSLRTGAFF TGTGCCAGCAGCTTAAGAACAGGAGCTTTCTTT TRBJ1-1 . . TRBV7-2 11
CASSLAAPNEQFF TGTGCCAGCAGCTTAGCTGCGCCCAATGAGCAGTTCTTC TRBJ2-1 . few TRBV7-2 13